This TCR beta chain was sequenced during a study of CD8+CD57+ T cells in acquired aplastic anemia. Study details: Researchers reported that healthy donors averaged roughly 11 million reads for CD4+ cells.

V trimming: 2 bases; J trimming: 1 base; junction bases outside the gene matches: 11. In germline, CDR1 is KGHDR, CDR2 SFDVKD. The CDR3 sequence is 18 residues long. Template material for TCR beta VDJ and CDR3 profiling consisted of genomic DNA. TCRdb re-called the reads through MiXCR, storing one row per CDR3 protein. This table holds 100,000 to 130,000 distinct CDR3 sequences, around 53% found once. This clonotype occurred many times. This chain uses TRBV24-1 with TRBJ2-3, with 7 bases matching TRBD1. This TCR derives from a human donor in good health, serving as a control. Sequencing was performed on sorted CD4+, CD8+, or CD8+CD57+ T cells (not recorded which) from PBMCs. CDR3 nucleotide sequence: TGTGCCACCAGTGATTCCTCCAGACAGGGATGGGGCACAGATACGCAGTATTTT. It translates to CATSDSSRQGWGTDTQYF.